A single sample is the source of the 29 T cell receptor beta chains below, sequenced in a study of early T cells in non-severe SARS-CoV-2 infection. Each CDR3 protein gets one entry after TCRdb re-called the 5' RACE reads with MiXCR. Of approximately 20,000 distinct CDR3 sequences in the sample, about 5% are singletons; the top ten hold about 3.9%. Sequencing was done on a sample of whole blood. These receptors were taken from an adult who was a healthcare worker with PCR-confirmed SARS-CoV-2 infection or an uninfected control (not recorded which).

At least ten counts were recorded for this clonotype. J is TRBJ1-6 and V is TRBV12-3 or TRBV12-4, with D uncertain. V was clipped by 8 bases and J by 10 bases, with 12 bases between them. The CDR3 totals 12 residues. The CDR3 region has the DNA TGTGCCAGCGGTTCGCCTGGGTCACCCCTCCACTTT. Protein sequence: CASGSPGSPLHF.

This clonotype was counted at least ten times. The chain employs TRBV29-1 and TRBJ2-3, with D perhaps matching TRBD2 (5 bases). There are 11 residues in the CDR3. The V end was cut by 5 bases, the J end by 6 bases, with 9 bases between. The germline CDR1 and CDR2 sequences are SQVTM and ANQGSEA. DNA for the CDR3: TGCAGCGTTTTAAGAGGGGATACGCAGTATTTT. Its translation is CSVLRGDTQYF.

This clonotype was counted ten times or more. CDR3 loop: CASMRTGRTDTQYF. Written as DNA, the CDR3 is TGTGCCAGCATGCGGACAGGGAGGACAGATACGCAGTATTTT. The chain couples TRBV7-2 to TRBJ2-3; 8 bases agree with TRBD1. Germline loops: CDR1 SGHTA, CDR2 FQGNSA. This CDR3 comprises 14 residues. V shed 7 bases, J shed 3 bases, and the junction held 6 bases outside the gene matches.

The chain uses TRBV7-9 and TRBJ2-3, with 11 bases fitting TRBD2. V shed 5 bases and J 8 bases; nucleotides not matched to a gene: 9. The CDR3 runs to 15 residues. CDR1 SEHNR and CDR2 FQNEAQ come from the germline V gene (reference sequence). The CDR3 sequence: CASSALAGEVATQYF. CDR3 nucleotides: TGTGCCAGCAGCGCACTAGCGGGGGAAGTCGCTACGCAGTATTTT.

This clonotype was seen ten or more times. V gene TRBV5-1 combines with J gene TRBJ1-3, with unresolved D. The CDR3 has 16 amino acids. Germline V CDR1 and CDR2: SGHRS, YFSETQ. Trimming pared 0 bases from V and 0 bases from J, leaving 10 bases between. In nucleotides, the CDR3 is TGCGCCAGCAGCTTGGCAGGAGACCCCTCTGGAAACACCATATATTTT. Protein sequence: CASSLAGDPSGNTIYF.

This clonotype was seen only a few times. This sequence joins TRBV11-2 and TRBJ2-1; possibly TRBD2 for D (5 bases). The CDR3 is 13 residues long. The V and J ends lost 2 bases and 9 bases respectively, with 11 bases between them. The germline V gene encodes CDR1 SGHAT and CDR2 FQNNGV. The CDR3 reads CASSLLTGTEQFF. DNA for the CDR3: TGTGCCAGCAGCTTATTGACGGGAACTGAGCAGTTCTTC.

This clonotype came up many times. The chain recombines TRBV28 with TRBJ1-4; the D is unclear. Germline V gene lookup returns CDR1 MDHEN and CDR2 SYDVKM. CDR3 size: 16 residues. V lost 3 bases and J lost 0, with 11 bases in between. The CDR3 DNA sequence: TGTGCCAGCAGTTTTGAGGGTTTAGCAACTAATGAAAAACTGTTTTTT. This encodes CASSFEGLATNEKLFF. Looking up the rest from reference TRBV28 and TRBJ1-4 gives the full variable domain: DVKVTQSSRYLVKRTGEKVFLECVQDMDHENMFWYRQDPGLGLRLIYFSYDVKMKEKGDIPEGYSVSREKKERFSLILESASTNQTSMYLCASSFEGLATNEKLFFGSGTQLSVL.

This clonotype was found a few times. The chain employs TRBV5-8 and TRBJ2-5; 8 bases are a match to TRBD1. The CDR3 length is 17 residues. V trimming: 4 bases; J trimming: 2 bases; junction bases outside the gene matches: 13. From germline, CDR1 is SGHTS and CDR2 YDEGEE. The CDR3 DNA reads as TGTGCCAGCAGCACCCTCCGACAGGGGATCTCTCAAGAGACCCAGTACTTC. It encodes CASSTLRQGISQETQYF.

Comments on this clonotype: A clone one base away is much larger, so this may be a read error. The chain uses TRBV6-5 and TRBJ1-2, with D possibly matching TRBD1 (6 bases). Germline CDR1 is MNHEY and CDR2 is SVGAGI. The CDR3 has 15 amino acids. Between the trimmed V and J ends, which lost 5 bases and 4 bases, there was a span of 17 bases. CDR3 sequence: CASSPPGGPFYGYTF. The CDR3 DNA reads as TGTGCCAGCAGTCCCCCCGGGGGGCCTTTCTATGGCTACACCTTC.

This clonotype came up many times. The V gene is TRBV11-2, the J gene TRBJ2-1; TRBD2 aligns across 12 bases. The germline CDR1 and CDR2 sequences are SGHAT and FQNNGV. V lost 4 bases and J lost 10; bases outside the gene matches: 5. This CDR3 contains 14 residues. CDR3 sequence: CASSWTSGEHEQFF. CDR3 nucleotide sequence: TGTGCCAGCAGCTGGACTAGCGGGGAGCACGAGCAGTTCTTC.

This clonotype was detected many times. The rearrangement joins TRBV29-1 to TRBJ2-5; 9 positions match TRBD1. After removal of 7 bases from V and 2 bases from J, the junction contained 2 bases not matched to a gene. The CDR3 length is 12 residues. Germline lookup yields CDR1 SQVTM and CDR2 ANQGSEA. This CDR3 reads CSAGQGQETQYF. CDR3 DNA: TGCAGCGCGGGACAGGGTCAAGAGACCCAGTACTTC. The whole variable domain, remainder taken from reference TRBV29-1 and TRBJ2-5, is SAVISQKPSRDICQRGTSLTIQCQVDSQVTMMFWYRQQPGQSLTLIATANQGSEATYESGFVIDKFPISRPNLTFSTLTVSNMSPEDSSIYLCSAGQGQETQYFGPGTRLLVL.

There are many counts of this clonotype. V and J are TRBV13 and TRBJ2-3; D uncertain. Deletions cut 5 bases from V and 4 bases from J, with 13 bases between. This CDR3 has 14 residues. Looked up from germline, CDR1 is PRHDT and CDR2 is FYEKMQ (reference sequence). This chain's CDR3 is CASSLLVAADTQYF. In nucleotides, the CDR3 is TGTGCCAGCAGCCTCTTAGTGGCAGCAGATACGCAGTATTTT.

The chain has TRBV6-5 and TRBJ2-1, with a weak D call TRBD1 (5 bases). The CDR3 runs to 16 residues. Germline V gene data show CDR1 as MNHEY and CDR2 as SVGAGI. V lost 2 bases to trimming and J lost 2 bases, with 13 bases between them. CDR3 sequence: CASSYPSGSPYNEQFF. CDR3 coding DNA: TGTGCCAGCAGTTACCCGTCAGGGTCACCCTACAATGAGCAGTTCTTC.

This clonotype was picked up many times. This sequence joins TRBV11-2 and TRBJ1-1, with a tentative D call TRBD1 (6 bases). CDR1 SGHAT and CDR2 FQNNGV come from the germline V gene. This CDR3 spans 14 amino acids. V was clipped by 6 bases and J by 0 bases, with 11 bases between them. The CDR3 protein is CASRRGGLNTEAFF. CDR3 DNA sequence: TGTGCCAGCAGAAGAGGGGGACTGAACACTGAAGCTTTCTTT.

The V and J genes are TRBV15 and TRBJ1-4; D remains unclear. CDR3 length equals 11 residues. The germline V and J ends were trimmed by 1 base and 8 bases, with 2 bases remaining between them. The germline CDR1 and CDR2 sequences are LNHNV and YYDKDF (reference sequence). The CDR3 DNA reads as TGTGCCACCAGCAGAGGAGAAAAACTGTTTTTT. Translation gives CATSRGEKLFF.

This clonotype was detected many times. V usage is TRBV7-2 and J usage is TRBJ1-1, with D unclear. The V and J ends lost 1 base and 0 bases respectively, with 6 bases between them. Per the germline V gene, CDR1 is SGHTA and CDR2 is FQGNSA. CDR3 length equals 14 residues. The CDR3 region is CASSLDRVNTEAFF. The CDR3 DNA is TGTGCCAGCAGCTTAGATAGGGTGAACACTGAAGCTTTCTTT.

At least ten counts were recorded for this clonotype. CDR3: CASSPTGGAGYTF. CDR3 bases: TGTGCCAGCAGCCCGACAGGGGGCGCAGGCTACACCTTC. V gene TRBV7-6 combines with J gene TRBJ1-2, with 10 bases matching TRBD1. This CDR3 spans 13 amino acids. Germline CDR1 is SGHVS and CDR2 is FNYEAQ. J lost 8 bases, V lost 5 bases, and 5 bases had no gene match.

This clonotype is medium-sized in the sample. The chain uses TRBV12-3 or TRBV12-4 and TRBJ1-6, with D hard to call. The ends were cut back, 6 bases at V and 5 bases at J, with 8 bases in the middle. This CDR3 contains 13 residues. CDR3: CASRWGDNSPLHF. As DNA, the CDR3 is TGTGCCAGCAGGTGGGGTGATAATTCACCCCTCCACTTT.

The chain joins TRBV10-3 to TRBJ2-3; D call uncertain. This CDR3 comprises 11 residues. V was shortened by 7 bases and J by 4 bases, with 6 bases between the two germline ends. Germline values: CDR1 ENHRY, CDR2 SYGVKD. The CDR3 loop is CAITNADTQYF. In DNA form, the CDR3 reads TGTGCCATCACCAACGCAGATACGCAGTATTTT.

This clonotype is labeled as medium-sized. V usage is TRBV27 and J usage is TRBJ1-1; TRBD1 might be the D (5 bases). V was clipped by 6 bases and J by 5 bases, with 16 bases between them. This CDR3 is built from 14 residues. Germline CDR1 MNHEY, CDR2 SMNVEV (reference sequence). Here the CDR3 DNA reads TGTGCCAGCAGCCCTCAGGGCGTCGGAACTGAAGCTTTCTTT. Amino acids: CASSPQGVGTEAFF.

This clonotype was seen many times. The V call is TRBV7-2, the J call TRBJ1-3; unclear D gene. Trimming left V 5 bases short and J 3 bases short, with 14 bases between. Per the germline V gene, CDR1 is SGHTA and CDR2 is FQGNSA. CDR3 length: 15 amino acids. The CDR3 nucleotides read TGTGCCAGCAGCACAAGGGCAGGCGGTGGAAACACCATATATTTT. This sequence encodes CASSTRAGGGNTIYF.

This clonotype is classed as medium-sized. This chain uses TRBV7-6 with TRBJ2-3, with D possibly called TRBD1 or TRBD2 (5 bases each). From germline, CDR1 is SGHVS and CDR2 FNYEAQ. Between the trimmed V and J ends, which lost 1 base and 2 bases, there was a span of 7 bases. The CDR3 runs to 14 residues. CDR3 nucleotides: TGTGCCAGCAGCTTAGGGGGGACCACAGATACGCAGTATTTT. It encodes CASSLGGTTDTQYF.

The chain carries TRBV29-1 and TRBJ2-1; possibly TRBD1 for D (7 bases). V lost 7 bases and J lost 8, with 15 bases in between. Germline-derived CDR1 and CDR2 are SQVTM and ANQGSEA. The CDR3 covers 12 residues. The CDR3 spells CSGGTASHEQFF. CDR3 DNA: TGCAGCGGCGGGACAGCCTCCCATGAGCAGTTCTTC.

This clonotype was seen many times. The V and J genes are TRBV10-3 and TRBJ2-7, with unresolved D. The CDR3 contains 13 residues. Germline CDR1 is ENHRY and CDR2 is SYGVKD. The V and J ends lost 6 bases and 1 base respectively, with 10 bases between them. CDR3 bases: TGTGCCATCAGCCCGGACGGTTCCTACGAGCAGTACTTC. Translation gives CAISPDGSYEQYF.

The table lists this clonotype with a few counts. V gene TRBV12-3 or TRBV12-4 combines with J gene TRBJ2-1, with TRBD1 identical over 7 bases. The CDR3 extends over 13 amino acids. Trimming at V came to 5 bases and at J to 10 bases, leaving 8 bases not matched to a gene. CDR3 sequence reads: CASSTWTGWEQFF. CDR3 in DNA: TGTGCCAGCAGTACCTGGACAGGCTGGGAGCAGTTCTTC.

By share, this clonotype ranks as medium-sized. The chain joins TRBV14 to TRBJ2-1, with a tentative D call TRBD2 (6 bases). The CDR3 is made up of 17 amino acids. V shed 4 bases and J shed 2 bases, with 18 bases lying between them. The germline V gene encodes CDR1 SGHDN and CDR2 FVKESK. The CDR3 DNA is TGTGCCAGCAGCCCGGCCGCTAGCGCTGGTACCTACAATGAGCAGTTCTTC. Translated, it gives CASSPAASAGTYNEQFF.

V and J are TRBV6-2 or TRBV6-3 and TRBJ1-3, with D possibly matching TRBD1 (6 bases). Germline CDR1 and CDR2: MNHEY and SVGEGT. The germline V and J ends were trimmed by 7 bases and 0 bases, with 13 bases remaining between them. The CDR3 is made up of 15 amino acids. CDR3 in amino acids: CASNLGQTSGNTIYF. DNA of the CDR3: TGTGCCAGCAACTTAGGACAGACCTCTGGAAACACCATATATTTT.

The chain recombines TRBV29-1 with TRBJ1-1, with a tentative D call TRBD1 (5 bases). Between the trimmed V and J ends, which lost 3 bases and 3 bases, there was a span of 14 bases. The CDR3 sequence is 14 residues long. Germline CDR1 and CDR2: SQVTM and ANQGSEA. As DNA, the CDR3 is TGCAGCGTTGATGGGGCCGTTTGGGACACTGAAGCTTTCTTT. Its protein product is CSVDGAVWDTEAFF.

The chain is built from TRBV28 and TRBJ1-1; possibly TRBD1 for D (5 bases). Trimming took off 3 bases at V and 5 bases at J, with 13 bases between the two ends. Germline loops: CDR1 MDHEN, CDR2 SYDVKM. The length of the CDR3 is 14 residues. The CDR3 nucleotides read TGTGCCAGCAGTTTCGGGGGTGTAAGGACTGAAGCTTTCTTT. Translating it yields CASSFGGVRTEAFF.